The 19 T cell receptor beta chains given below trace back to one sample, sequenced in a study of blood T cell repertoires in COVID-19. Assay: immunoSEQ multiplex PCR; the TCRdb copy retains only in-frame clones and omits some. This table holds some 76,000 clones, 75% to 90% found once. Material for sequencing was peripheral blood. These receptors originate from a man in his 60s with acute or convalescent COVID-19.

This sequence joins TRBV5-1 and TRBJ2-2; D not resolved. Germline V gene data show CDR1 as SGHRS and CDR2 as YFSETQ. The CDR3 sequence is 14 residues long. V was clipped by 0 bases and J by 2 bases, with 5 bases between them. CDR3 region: CASSLGTNTGELFF. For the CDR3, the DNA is TGCGCCAGCAGCTTGGGAACAAACACCGGGGAGCTGTTTTTT.

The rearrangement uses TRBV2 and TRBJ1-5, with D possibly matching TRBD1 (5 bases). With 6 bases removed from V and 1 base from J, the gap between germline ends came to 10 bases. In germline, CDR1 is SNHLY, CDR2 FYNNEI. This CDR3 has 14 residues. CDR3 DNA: TGTGCCAGCAGGGGGCCTGGAAGCAATCAGCCCCAGCATTTT. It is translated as CASRGPGSNQPQHF.

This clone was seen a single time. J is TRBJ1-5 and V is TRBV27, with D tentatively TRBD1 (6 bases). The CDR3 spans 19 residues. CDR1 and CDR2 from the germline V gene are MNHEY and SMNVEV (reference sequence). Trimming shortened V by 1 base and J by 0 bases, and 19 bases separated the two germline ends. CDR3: CASSLFPPRGGDSNQPQHF. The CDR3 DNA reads TGTGCCAGCAGTTTATTCCCCCCGAGGGGGGGGGATAGCAATCAGCCCCAGCATTTT.

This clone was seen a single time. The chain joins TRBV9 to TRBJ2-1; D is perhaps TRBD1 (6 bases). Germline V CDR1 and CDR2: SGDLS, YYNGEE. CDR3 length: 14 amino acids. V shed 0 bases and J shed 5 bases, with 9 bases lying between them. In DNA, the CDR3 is TGTGCCAGCAGCGTAGATTGGACAGACAATGAGCAGTTCTTC. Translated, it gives CASSVDWTDNEQFF.

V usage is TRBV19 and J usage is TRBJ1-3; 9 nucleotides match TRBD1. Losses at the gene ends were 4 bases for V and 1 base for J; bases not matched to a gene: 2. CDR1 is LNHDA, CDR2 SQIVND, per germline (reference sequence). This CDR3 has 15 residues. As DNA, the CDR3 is TGTGCCAGTAGTAAACAGGGGGCGTCTGGAAACACCATATATTTT. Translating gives CASSKQGASGNTIYF.

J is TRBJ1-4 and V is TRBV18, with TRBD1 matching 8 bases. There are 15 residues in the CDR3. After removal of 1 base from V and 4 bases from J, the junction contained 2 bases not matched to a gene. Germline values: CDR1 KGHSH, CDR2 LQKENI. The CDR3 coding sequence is TGTGCCAGCTCACCACAAGACAGGGGTAATGAAAAACTGTTTTTT. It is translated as CASSPQDRGNEKLFF.

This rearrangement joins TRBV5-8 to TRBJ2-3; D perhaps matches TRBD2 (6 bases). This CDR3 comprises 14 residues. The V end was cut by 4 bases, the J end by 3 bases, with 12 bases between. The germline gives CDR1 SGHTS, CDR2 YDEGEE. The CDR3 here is CASSQRTITDTQYF. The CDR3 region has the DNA TGTGCCAGCAGCCAAAGGACTATAACAGATACGCAGTATTTT.

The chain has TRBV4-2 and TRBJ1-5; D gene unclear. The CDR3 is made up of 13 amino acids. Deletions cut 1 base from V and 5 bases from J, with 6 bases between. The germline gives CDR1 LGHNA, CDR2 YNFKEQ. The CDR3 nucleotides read TGTGCCAGCAGCCAAGGGGGAGATCAGCCCCAGCATTTT. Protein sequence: CASSQGGDQPQHF.

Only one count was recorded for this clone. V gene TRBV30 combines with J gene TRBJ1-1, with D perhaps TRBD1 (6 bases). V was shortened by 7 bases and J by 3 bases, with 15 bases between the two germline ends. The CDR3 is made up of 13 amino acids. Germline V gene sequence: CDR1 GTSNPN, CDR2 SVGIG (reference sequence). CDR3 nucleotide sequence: TGTGCCTCCTTGATCAGGGGATACACTGAAGCTTTCTTT. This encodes CASLIRGYTEAFF.

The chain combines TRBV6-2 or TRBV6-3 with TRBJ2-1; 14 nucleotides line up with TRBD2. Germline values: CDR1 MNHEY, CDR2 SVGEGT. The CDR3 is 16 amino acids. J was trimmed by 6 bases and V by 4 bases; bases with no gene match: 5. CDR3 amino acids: CASSSRLAGGPNEQFF. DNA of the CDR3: TGTGCCAGCAGTTCCAGACTAGCGGGAGGGCCCAATGAGCAGTTCTTC.

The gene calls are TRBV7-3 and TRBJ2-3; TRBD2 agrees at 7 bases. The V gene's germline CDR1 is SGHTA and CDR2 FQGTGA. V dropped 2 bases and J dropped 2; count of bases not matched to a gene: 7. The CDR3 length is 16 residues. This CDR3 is CASSLGQRGPTDTQYF. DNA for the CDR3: TGTGCCAGCAGCTTAGGGCAGCGGGGCCCCACAGATACGCAGTATTTT.

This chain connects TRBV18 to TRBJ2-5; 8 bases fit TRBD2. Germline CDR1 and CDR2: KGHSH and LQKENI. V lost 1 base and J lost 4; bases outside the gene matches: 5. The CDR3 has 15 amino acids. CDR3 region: CASSPQGGRPETQYF. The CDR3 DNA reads TGTGCCAGCTCACCACAGGGCGGGAGGCCAGAGACCCAGTACTTC.

The CDR3 region is CSVGTGQGQPQHF. In DNA form, the CDR3 reads TGCAGCGTTGGGACAGGGCAGGGCCAGCCCCAGCATTTT. The rearrangement uses TRBV29-1 and TRBJ1-5, with 8 bases identical to TRBD1. V lost 4 bases, J lost 7 bases, and 6 bases stayed unmatched. CDR1 and CDR2 (germline): SQVTM, ANQGSEA. This CDR3 has 13 residues.

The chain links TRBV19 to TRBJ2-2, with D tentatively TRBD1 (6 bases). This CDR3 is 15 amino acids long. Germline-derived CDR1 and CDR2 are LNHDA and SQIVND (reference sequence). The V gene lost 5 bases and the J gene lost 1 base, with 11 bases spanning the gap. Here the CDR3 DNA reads TGTGCCAGTAGTGCCGGGACAAGGAACACCGGGGAGCTGTTTTTT. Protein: CASSAGTRNTGELFF. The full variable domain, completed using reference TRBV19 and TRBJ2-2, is DGGITQSPKYLFRKEGQNVTLSCEQNLNHDAMYWYRQDPGQGLRLIYYSQIVNDFQKGDIAEGYSVSREKKESFPLTVTSAQKNPTAFYLCASSAGTRNTGELFFGEGSRLTVL.

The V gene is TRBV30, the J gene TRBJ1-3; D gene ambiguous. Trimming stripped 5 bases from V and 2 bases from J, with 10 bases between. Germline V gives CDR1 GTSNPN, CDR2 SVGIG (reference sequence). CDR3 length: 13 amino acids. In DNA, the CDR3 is TGTGCCTGGGACGGTGGGCCTGGAAACACCATATATTTT. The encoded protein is CAWDGGPGNTIYF.

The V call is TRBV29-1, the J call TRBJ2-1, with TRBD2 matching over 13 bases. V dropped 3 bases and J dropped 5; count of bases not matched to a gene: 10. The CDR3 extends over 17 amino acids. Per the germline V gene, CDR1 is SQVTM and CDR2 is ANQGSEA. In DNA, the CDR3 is TGCAGCGTTGACGCCCAGACTAGCGGGAGGCGGGACAATGAGCAGTTCTTC. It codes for CSVDAQTSGRRDNEQFF.

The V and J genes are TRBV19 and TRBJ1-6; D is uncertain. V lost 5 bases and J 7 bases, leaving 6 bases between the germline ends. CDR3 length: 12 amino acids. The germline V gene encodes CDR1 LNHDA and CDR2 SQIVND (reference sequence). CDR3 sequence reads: CASSGGNSPLHF. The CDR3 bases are TGTGCCAGTAGTGGAGGGAATTCACCCCTCCACTTT. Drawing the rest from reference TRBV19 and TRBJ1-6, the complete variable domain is DGGITQSPKYLFRKEGQNVTLSCEQNLNHDAMYWYRQDPGQGLRLIYYSQIVNDFQKGDIAEGYSVSREKKESFPLTVTSAQKNPTAFYLCASSGGNSPLHFGNGTRLTVT.

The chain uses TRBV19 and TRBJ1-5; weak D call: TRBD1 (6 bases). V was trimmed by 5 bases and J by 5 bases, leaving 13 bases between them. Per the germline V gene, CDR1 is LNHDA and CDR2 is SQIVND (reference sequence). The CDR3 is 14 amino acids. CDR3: CASSGGGGHQPQHF. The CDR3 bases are TGTGCCAGTAGTGGCGGGGGGGGGCATCAGCCCCAGCATTTT.

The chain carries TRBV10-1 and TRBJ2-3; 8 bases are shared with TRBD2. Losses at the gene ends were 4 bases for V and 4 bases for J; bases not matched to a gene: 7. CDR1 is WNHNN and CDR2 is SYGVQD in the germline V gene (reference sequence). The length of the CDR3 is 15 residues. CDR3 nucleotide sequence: TGCGCCAGCAGTGTTCGGGAGGGCCAAGCAGATACGCAGTATTTT. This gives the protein CASSVREGQADTQYF.